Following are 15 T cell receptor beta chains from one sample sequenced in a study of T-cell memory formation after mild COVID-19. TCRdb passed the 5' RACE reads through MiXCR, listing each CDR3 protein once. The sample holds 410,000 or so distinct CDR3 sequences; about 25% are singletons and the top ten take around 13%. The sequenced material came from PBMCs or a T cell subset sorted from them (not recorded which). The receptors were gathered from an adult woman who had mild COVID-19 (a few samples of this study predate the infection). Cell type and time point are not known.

The CDR3 loop is CSVVARSTHYEQYF. CDR3 sequence (DNA): TGCAGCGTTGTTGCCAGATCCACCCACTACGAGCAGTACTTC. J is TRBJ2-7 and V is TRBV29-1; no clear D gene. Between the trimmed V and J ends, which lost 4 bases and 3 bases, there was a span of 16 bases. This CDR3 has 14 amino acids. CDR1 SQVTM and CDR2 ANQGSEA come from the germline V gene.

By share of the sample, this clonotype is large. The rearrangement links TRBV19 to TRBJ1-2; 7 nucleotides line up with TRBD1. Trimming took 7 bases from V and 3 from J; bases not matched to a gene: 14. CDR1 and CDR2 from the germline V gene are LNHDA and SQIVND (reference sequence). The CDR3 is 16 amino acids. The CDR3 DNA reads TGTGCCAGTACCTCTTACCGGGACAGAATACACTATGGCTACACCTTC. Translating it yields CASTSYRDRIHYGYTF.

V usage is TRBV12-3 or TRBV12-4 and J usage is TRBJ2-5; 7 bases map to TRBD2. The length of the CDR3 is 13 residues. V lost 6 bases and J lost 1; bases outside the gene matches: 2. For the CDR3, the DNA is TGTGCCAGCAGCACTAGCGCCCAAGAGACCCAGTACTTC. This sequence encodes CASSTSAQETQYF.

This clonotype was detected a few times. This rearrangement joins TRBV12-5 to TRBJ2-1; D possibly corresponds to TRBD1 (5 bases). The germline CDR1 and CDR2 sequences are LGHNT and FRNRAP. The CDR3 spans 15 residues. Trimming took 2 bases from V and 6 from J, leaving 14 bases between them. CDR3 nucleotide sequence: TGTGCTAGTGGTTTGAGCGTCGCACAGGTCAATGAGCAGTTCTTC. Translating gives CASGLSVAQVNEQFF.

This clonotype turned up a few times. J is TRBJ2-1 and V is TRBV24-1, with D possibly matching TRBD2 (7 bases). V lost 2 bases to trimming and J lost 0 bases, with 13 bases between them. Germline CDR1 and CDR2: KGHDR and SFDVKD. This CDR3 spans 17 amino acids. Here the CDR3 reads CATSDSGGLSSYNEQFF. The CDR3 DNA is TGTGCCACCAGTGATTCGGGGGGCCTAAGCTCCTACAATGAGCAGTTCTTC.

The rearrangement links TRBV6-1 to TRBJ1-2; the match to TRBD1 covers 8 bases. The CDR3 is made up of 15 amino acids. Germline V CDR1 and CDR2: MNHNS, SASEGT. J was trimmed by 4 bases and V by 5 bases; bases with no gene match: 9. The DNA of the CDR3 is TGTGCCAGCAGTCCTCTCTCGACAGGGGTCTATGGCTACACCTTC. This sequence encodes CASSPLSTGVYGYTF.

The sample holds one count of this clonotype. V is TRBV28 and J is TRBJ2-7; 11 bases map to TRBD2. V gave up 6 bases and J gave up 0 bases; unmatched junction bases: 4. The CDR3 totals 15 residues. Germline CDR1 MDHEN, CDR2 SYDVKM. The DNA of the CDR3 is TGTGCCAGCAGCGACGGACTAGCGGGCTCCTACGAGCAGTACTTC. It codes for CASSDGLAGSYEQYF.

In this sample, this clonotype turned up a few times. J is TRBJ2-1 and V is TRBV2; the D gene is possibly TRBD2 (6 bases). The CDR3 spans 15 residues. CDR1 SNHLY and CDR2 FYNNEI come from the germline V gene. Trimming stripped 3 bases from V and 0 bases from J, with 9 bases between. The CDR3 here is CASSDWRGSYNEQFF. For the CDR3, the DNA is TGTGCCAGCAGTGACTGGCGGGGCTCCTACAATGAGCAGTTCTTC.

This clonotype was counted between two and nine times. The CDR3 DNA is TGTGCCAGCAGTTACCGGGACAGGGGAGGCACCGGGGAGCTGTTTTTT. Translation: CASSYRDRGGTGELFF. The genes are TRBV6-2 or TRBV6-3 and TRBJ2-2; 10 bases agree with TRBD1. The CDR3 is made up of 16 amino acids. J was trimmed by 4 bases and V by 2 bases; bases with no gene match: 4. Per germline, CDR1 MNHEY and CDR2 SVGEGT.

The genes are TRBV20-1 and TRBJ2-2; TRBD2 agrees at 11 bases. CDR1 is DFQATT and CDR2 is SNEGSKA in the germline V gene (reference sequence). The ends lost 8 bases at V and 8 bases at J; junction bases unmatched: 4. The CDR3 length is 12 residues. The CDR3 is CSWLAGGGELFF. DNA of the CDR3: TGCAGTTGGCTAGCGGGAGGTGGGGAGCTGTTTTTT.

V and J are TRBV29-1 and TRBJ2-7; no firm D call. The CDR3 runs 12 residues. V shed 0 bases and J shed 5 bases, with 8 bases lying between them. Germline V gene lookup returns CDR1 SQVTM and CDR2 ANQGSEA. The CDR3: CSVEDRPDEQYF. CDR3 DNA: TGCAGCGTTGAAGATCGACCGGACGAGCAGTACTTC.

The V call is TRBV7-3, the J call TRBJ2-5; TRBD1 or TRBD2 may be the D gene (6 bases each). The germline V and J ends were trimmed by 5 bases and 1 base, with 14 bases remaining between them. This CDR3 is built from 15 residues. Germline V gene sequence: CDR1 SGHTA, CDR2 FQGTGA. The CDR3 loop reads CASSHSGGLQETQYF. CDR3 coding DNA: TGTGCCAGCAGCCACAGTGGGGGGCTCCAAGAGACCCAGTACTTC. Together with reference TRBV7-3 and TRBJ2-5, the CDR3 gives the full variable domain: GAGVSQTPSNKVTEKGKYVELRCDPISGHTALYWYRQSLGQGPEFLIYFQGTGAADDSGLPNDRFFAVRPEGSVSTLKIQRTERGDSAVYLCASSHSGGLQETQYFGPGTRLLVL.

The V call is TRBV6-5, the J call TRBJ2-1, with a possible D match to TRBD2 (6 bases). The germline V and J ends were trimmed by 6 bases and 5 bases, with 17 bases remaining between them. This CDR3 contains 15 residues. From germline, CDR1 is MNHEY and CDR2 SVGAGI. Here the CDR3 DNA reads TGTGCCAGCAGCTCCCCCTCGGGGAGGAACAATGAGCAGTTCTTC. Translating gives CASSSPSGRNNEQFF.

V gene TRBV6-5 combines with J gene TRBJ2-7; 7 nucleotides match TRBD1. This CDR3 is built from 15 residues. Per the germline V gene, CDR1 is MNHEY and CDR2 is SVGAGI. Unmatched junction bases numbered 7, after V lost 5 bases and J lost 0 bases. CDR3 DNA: TGTGCCAGCAGTGGAGACAGGGTGGGCTCCTACGAGCAGTACTTC. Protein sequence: CASSGDRVGSYEQYF.

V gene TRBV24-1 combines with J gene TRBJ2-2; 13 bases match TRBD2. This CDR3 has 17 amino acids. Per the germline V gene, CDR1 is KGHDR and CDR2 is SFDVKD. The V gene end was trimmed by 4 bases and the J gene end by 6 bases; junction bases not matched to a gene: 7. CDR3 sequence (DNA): TGTGCCACCAGTGACCCCGAGGGACTAGCGGGGTCCGGGGAGCTGTTTTTT. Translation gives CATSDPEGLAGSGELFF.